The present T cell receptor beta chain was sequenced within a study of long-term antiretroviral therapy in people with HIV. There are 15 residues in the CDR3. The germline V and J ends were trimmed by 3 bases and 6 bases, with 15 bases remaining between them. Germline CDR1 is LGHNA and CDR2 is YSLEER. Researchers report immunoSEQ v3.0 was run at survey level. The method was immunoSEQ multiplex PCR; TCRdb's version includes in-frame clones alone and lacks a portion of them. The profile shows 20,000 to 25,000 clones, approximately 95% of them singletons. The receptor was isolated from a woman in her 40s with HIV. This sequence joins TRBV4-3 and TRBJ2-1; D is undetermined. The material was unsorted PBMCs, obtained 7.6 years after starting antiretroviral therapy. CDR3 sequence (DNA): TGCGCCAGCAGCCATAACGGGCACGGCATCAATGAGCAGTTCTTC. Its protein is CASSHNGHGINEQFF.